Presented here are 13 T cell receptor beta chains from one specimen sequenced in a study of cytotoxic CD8 clonotypes in ibrutinib-treated CLL. Repertoires were generated with immunoSEQ multiplex PCR, while TCRdb's copy carries only in-frame clones and drops some. Among roughly 20,000 clones listed, 70% to 85% were seen once. The specimen comprised PBMCs, sampled before ibrutinib treatment. These receptors all come from a human donor with chronic lymphocytic leukemia.

The chain couples TRBV15 to TRBJ2-5, with TRBD1 identical over 8 bases. CDR1 LNHNV and CDR2 YYDKDF come from the germline V gene (reference sequence). V lost 8 bases to trimming and J lost 4 bases; unmatched junction nucleotides: 21. The CDR3 spans 18 residues. CDR3 nucleotides: TGTGCCACCTCTACCCCCCCACAGGGGGGCGTAGGAGGAGAGACCCAGTACTTC. Its protein is CATSTPPQGGVGGETQYF.

This clone has just a few counts. The CDR3 loop is CASSAGDRGRTEAFF. The CDR3 bases are TGTGCCAGCAGCGCCGGGGACAGGGGGCGGACTGAAGCTTTCTTT. The genes are TRBV5-4 and TRBJ1-1, with 12 bases identical to TRBD1. With V trimmed by 4 bases and J by 5 bases, 6 bases remained unmatched. There are 15 residues in the CDR3. The V gene's germline CDR1 is SGHNT and CDR2 YYREEE (reference sequence).

The CDR3 sequence is CASGNSGANVLTF. Written as DNA, the CDR3 is TGTGCCAGCGGAAACTCTGGGGCCAACGTCCTGACTTTC. V is TRBV5-6 and J is TRBJ2-6; D not resolved. From germline, CDR1 is SGHDT and CDR2 YYEEEE. The CDR3 spans 13 residues. V was trimmed by 7 bases and J by 0 bases, leaving 5 bases between them.

This clone was counted only a few times. CDR3 loop: CASSPRPSDGYTF. CDR3 nucleotide sequence: TGTGCCAGCTCACCTAGACCGTCTGATGGCTACACCTTC. The gene calls are TRBV18 and TRBJ1-2; D ambiguous. The CDR3 covers 13 residues. CDR1 KGHSH and CDR2 LQKENI come from the germline V gene. Trimming shortened V by 3 bases and J by 6 bases, and 11 bases separated the two germline ends.

The V and J genes are TRBV25-1 and TRBJ1-5; a weak D match, TRBD1 (5 bases). The V and J ends lost 4 bases and 2 bases respectively, with 6 bases between them. The CDR3 is 13 amino acids. CDR1 MGHDK and CDR2 SYGVNS come from the germline V gene. The CDR3: CASSARGNQPQHF. The CDR3 DNA sequence: TGTGCCAGCAGTGCCAGGGGCAATCAGCCCCAGCATTTT.

This rearrangement joins TRBV5-4 to TRBJ2-7; D unclear. CDR3 length equals 14 residues. CDR1 is SGHNT and CDR2 is YYREEE in the germline V gene (reference sequence). V was clipped by 0 bases and J by 3 bases, with 10 bases between them. The CDR3 nucleotides read TGTGCCAGCAGCTTGGAGGCCCATGGCTACGAGCAGTACTTC. Translation gives CASSLEAHGYEQYF.

The chain couples TRBV6-6 to TRBJ2-1; D possibly corresponds to TRBD2 (6 bases). There are 16 residues in the CDR3. Trimming shortened V by 4 bases and J by 7 bases, and 20 bases separated the two germline ends. Germline loops: CDR1 MNHNY, CDR2 SVGAGI (reference sequence). The CDR3 spells CASSSPRLVRVNEQFF. The CDR3 DNA reads TGTGCCAGCAGTTCCCCCCGACTAGTTAGGGTGAATGAGCAGTTCTTC.

The rearrangement joins TRBV28 to TRBJ1-1, with a tentative D call TRBD1 (6 bases). Looked up from germline, CDR1 is MDHEN and CDR2 is SYDVKM. The CDR3 extends over 14 amino acids. Trimming shortened V by 6 bases and J by 5 bases, and 16 bases separated the two germline ends. The CDR3 DNA sequence: TGTGCCAGCAGCTTAGACCGGAGGGGGACTGAAGCTTTCTTT. Protein: CASSLDRRGTEAFF.

The chain recombines TRBV7-9 with TRBJ1-1, with D uncertain. Per germline, CDR1 SEHNR and CDR2 FQNEAQ (reference sequence). CDR3 length equals 12 residues. The V and J ends lost 8 bases and 7 bases respectively, with 14 bases between them. The CDR3 bases are TGTGCCAGCGCCTATCGGGAGCTTGAAGCTTTCTTT. Translation gives CASAYRELEAFF.

This clone was counted a few times. V is TRBV7-9 and J is TRBJ1-1, with unresolved D. This CDR3 comprises 14 residues. Trimming pared 6 bases from V and 5 bases from J, leaving 16 bases between. The germline V gene encodes CDR1 SEHNR and CDR2 FQNEAQ (reference sequence). The CDR3 DNA is TGTGCCAGCAGTTCACAGAAGAACATTACTGAAGCTTTCTTT. It encodes CASSSQKNITEAFF. The full variable domain, in which reference TRBV7-9 and TRBJ1-1 provide the parts outside the CDR3, is DTGVSQNPRHKITKRGQNVTFRCDPISEHNRLYWYRQTLGQGPEFLTYFQNEAQLEKSRLLSDRFSAERPKGSFSTLEIQRTEQGDSAMYLCASSSQKNITEAFFGQGTRLTVV.

By share of the sample, this clone is hyperexpanded. The J gene is TRBJ2-3, the V gene TRBV7-3; D gene unclear. CDR1 and CDR2 from the germline V gene are SGHTA and FQGTGA. The ends were cut back, 1 base at V and 1 base at J, with 6 bases in the middle. The CDR3 loop spans 14 amino acids. The CDR3 reads CASSLNSGTDTQYF. The DNA for the CDR3 is TGTGCCAGCAGCTTAAATAGTGGCACAGATACGCAGTATTTT. The complete variable domain, with remaining parts taken from reference TRBV7-3 and TRBJ2-3, reads GAGVSQTPSNKVTEKGKYVELRCDPISGHTALYWYRQSLGQGPEFLIYFQGTGAADDSGLPNDRFFAVRPEGSVSTLKIQRTERGDSAVYLCASSLNSGTDTQYFGPGTRLTVL.

The chain carries TRBV18 and TRBJ1-5, with unresolved D. The germline gives CDR1 KGHSH, CDR2 LQKENI. The CDR3 is 14 amino acids. V was clipped by 3 bases and J by 2 bases, with 8 bases between them. In DNA form, the CDR3 reads TGTGCCAGCTCACCGGACTGGGGCAATCAGCCCCAGCATTTT. Translation gives CASSPDWGNQPQHF.

The chain uses TRBV19 and TRBJ2-1, with 11 bases matching TRBD2. The germline gives CDR1 LNHDA, CDR2 SQIVND (reference sequence). The ends lost 4 bases at V and 4 bases at J; junction bases unmatched: 12. This CDR3 region has 18 residues. CDR3 nucleotide sequence: TGTGCCAGTAGTACCCTGATCGGGACTAGCGGTATGTACAATGAGCAGTTCTTC. Translating gives CASSTLIGTSGMYNEQFF.